This T cell receptor (beta chain) originates from a study of T cells in women clearing cervical HPV infection. Background on the study: Blood came at first lesion visit for cases, post-clearance for controls. With HLA typing for only a few women, HLA confounding remains possible.

immunoSEQ multiplex PCR used an average of roughly 1,100 ng genomic DNA. Sequencing used immunoSEQ multiplex PCR; TCRdb keeps in-frame clones, though not all of them. This table lists more than 20,000 clones. This clone is medium-sized (0.01 to 0.1%) by frequency. Its antigen is not identified. The read comes to an end 3 residues before the CDR3 does, leaving the germline J gene to fill in the end. The trim removed 2 bases at V and 9 bases at J, leaving 4 bases unmatched. CDR1 and CDR2 (germline): SGHRS, YFSETQ. The CDR3 runs to 13 residues. Points from the study as a whole: TRBV6-7 relative abundance averaged roughly 0.099% in cases and roughly 0.17% in controls.

This TCR was recovered from a woman aged 18-70 years with a cervical HPV16 infection that either progressed to CIN3+ or cleared (not recorded which). The specimen sequenced was blood buffy coat. The rearrangement joins TRBV5-1 to TRBJ2-2; 7 nucleotides match TRBD1. The CDR3 loop is CASSFTGDRELFF. The covered CDR3 bases are TGCGCCAGCAGCTTTACAGGGGACCGGGAG.